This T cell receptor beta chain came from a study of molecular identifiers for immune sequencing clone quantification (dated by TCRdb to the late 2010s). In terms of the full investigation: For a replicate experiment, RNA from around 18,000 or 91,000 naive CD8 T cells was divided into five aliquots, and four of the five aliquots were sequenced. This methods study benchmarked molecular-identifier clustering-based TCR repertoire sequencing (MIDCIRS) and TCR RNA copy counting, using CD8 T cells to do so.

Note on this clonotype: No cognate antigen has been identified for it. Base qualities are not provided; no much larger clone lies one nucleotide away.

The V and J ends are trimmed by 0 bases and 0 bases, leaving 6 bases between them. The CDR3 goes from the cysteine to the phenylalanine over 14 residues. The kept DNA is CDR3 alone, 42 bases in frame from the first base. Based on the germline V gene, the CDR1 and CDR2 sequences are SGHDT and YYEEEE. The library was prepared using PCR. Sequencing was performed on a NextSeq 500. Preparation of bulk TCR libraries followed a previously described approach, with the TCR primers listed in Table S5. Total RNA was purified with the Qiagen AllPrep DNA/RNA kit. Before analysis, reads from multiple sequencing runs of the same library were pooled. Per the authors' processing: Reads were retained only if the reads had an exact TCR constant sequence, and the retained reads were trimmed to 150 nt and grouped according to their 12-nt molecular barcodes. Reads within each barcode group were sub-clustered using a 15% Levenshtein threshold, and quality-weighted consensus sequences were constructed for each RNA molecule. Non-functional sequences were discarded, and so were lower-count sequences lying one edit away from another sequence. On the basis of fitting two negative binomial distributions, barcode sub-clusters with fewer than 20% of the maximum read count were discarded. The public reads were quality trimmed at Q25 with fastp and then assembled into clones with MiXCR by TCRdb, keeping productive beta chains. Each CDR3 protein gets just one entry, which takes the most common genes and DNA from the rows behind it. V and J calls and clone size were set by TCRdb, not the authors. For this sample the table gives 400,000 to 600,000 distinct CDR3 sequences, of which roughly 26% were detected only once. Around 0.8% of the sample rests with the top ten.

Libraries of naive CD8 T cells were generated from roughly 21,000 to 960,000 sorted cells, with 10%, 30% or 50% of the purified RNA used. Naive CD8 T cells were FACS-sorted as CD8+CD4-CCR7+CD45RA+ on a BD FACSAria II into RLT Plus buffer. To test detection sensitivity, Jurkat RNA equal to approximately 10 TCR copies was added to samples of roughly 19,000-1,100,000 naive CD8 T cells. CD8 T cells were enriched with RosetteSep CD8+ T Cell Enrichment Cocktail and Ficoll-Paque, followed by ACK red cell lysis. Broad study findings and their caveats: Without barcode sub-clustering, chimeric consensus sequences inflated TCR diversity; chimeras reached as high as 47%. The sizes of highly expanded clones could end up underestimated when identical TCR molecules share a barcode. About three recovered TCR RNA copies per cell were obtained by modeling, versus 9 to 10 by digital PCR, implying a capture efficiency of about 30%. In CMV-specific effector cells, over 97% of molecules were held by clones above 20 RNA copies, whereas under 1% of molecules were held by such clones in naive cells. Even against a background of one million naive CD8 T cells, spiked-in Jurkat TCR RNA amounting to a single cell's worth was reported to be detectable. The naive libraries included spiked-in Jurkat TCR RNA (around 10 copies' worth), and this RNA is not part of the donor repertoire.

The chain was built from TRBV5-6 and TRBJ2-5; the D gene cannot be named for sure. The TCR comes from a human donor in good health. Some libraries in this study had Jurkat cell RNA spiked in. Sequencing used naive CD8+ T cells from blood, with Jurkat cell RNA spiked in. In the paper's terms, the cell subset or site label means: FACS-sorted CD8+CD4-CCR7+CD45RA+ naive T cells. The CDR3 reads CASSLASDQETQYF. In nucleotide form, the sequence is TGTGCCAGCAGCTTGGCCAGTGACCAAGAGACCCAGTACTTC.